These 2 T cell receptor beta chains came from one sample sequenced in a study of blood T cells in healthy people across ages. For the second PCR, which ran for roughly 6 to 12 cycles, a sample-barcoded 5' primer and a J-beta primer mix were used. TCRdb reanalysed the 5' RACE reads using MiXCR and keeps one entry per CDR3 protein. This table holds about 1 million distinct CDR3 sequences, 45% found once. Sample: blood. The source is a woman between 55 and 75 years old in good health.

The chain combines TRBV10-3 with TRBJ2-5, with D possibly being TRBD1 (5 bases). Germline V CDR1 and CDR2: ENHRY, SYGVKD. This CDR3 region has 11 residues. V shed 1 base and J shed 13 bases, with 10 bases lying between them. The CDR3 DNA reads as TGTGCCATCAGTGAGTTAGGGGTTCTGTACTTC. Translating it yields CAISELGVLYF.

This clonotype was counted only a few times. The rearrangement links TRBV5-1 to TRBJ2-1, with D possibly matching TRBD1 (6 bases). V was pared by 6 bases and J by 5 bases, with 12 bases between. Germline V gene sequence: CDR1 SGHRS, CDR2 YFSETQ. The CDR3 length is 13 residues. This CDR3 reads CASTVDRNNEQFF. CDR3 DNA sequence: TGCGCCAGCACCGTGGACAGAAACAATGAGCAGTTCTTC.